The 4 T cell receptor beta chains reported below all come from one sample, sequenced in a study of cytomegalovirus exposure and HLA in healthy donors (TCRdb year 2017). Library preparation was by the immunoSEQ multiplex PCR assay. For the multiplex PCR, a mixture combining 60 forward primers for TCR Vbeta segments and 13 reverse primers for TCR Jbeta segments was used. This immuneACCESS table, as held by TCRdb, lists in-frame sequences with V and J called but not all clones. Of the missing ones, under half trace to an unresolved V gene in checked studies; the others have no known cause. The sample contains roughly 100,000 clones, 75% to 85% of them found a single time. The top ten clones comprise 4.9% of the sample. Sequencing input: PBMCs. The receptors shown here come from a woman aged 40 to 50 in good health and CMV-seronegative.

The chain carries TRBV6-1 and TRBJ1-6; the match to TRBD1 covers 8 bases. V lost 4 bases, J lost 9 bases, and 8 bases stayed unmatched. The CDR3 sequence is 15 residues long. CDR1 is MNHNS and CDR2 is SASEGT in the germline V gene. The CDR3 region has the DNA TGTGCCAGCAGTGGCGACAGGGGAACTTTTTCACCCCTCCACTTT. Translation: CASSGDRGTFSPLHF.

J is TRBJ2-5 and V is TRBV6-4; 9 nucleotides line up with TRBD2. There are 14 residues in the CDR3. Germline trimming cut 5 bases from V and 2 bases from J; bases unmatched to any gene: 3. Germline V lookup: CDR1 MRHNA, CDR2 SNTAGT. The CDR3 reads CASSPSGEQETQYF. As DNA, the CDR3 is TGTGCCAGCAGTCCTAGCGGGGAACAAGAGACCCAGTACTTC.

In its sample, this clone was seen a few times. The chain links TRBV5-1 to TRBJ2-3; 8 bases are shared with TRBD2. CDR1 SGHRS and CDR2 YFSETQ come from the germline V gene. The length of the CDR3 is 16 residues. Trimming at V came to 0 bases and at J to 5 bases, leaving 8 bases not matched to a gene. CDR3 coding DNA: TGCGCCAGCAGCTTGGGGGGGAGCGGGGGAATAGATACGCAGTATTTT. Encoded protein: CASSLGGSGGIDTQYF.

The chain combines TRBV4-1 with TRBJ1-6; D uncertain. The CDR3 is made up of 14 amino acids. CDR1 is MGHRA, CDR2 YSYEKL, per germline. V was shortened by 4 bases and J by 8 bases, with 12 bases between the two germline ends. The DNA for the CDR3 is TGCGCCAGCAGCCGTGGCAGTCAAGATTCACCCCTCCACTTT. It translates to CASSRGSQDSPLHF.